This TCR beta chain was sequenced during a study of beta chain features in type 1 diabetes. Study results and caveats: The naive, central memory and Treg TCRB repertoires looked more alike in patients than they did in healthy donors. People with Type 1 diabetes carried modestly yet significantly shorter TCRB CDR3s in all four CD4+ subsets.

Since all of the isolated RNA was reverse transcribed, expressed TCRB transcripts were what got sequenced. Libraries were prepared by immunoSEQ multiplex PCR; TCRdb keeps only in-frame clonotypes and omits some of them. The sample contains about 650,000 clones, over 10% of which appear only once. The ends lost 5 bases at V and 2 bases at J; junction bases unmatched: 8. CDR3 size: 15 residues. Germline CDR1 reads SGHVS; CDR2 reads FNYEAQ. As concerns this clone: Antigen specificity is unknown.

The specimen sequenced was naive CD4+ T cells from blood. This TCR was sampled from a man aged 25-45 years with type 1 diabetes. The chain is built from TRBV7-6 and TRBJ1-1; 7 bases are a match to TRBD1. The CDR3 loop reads CASSPRTGFNTEAFF. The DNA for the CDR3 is TGTGCCAGCAGCCCCCGGACAGGCTTCAACACTGAAGCTTTCTTT.